The text below deals with one T cell receptor beta chain. What it binds is unknown. The immunoSEQ assay amplified TCRB CDR3 from up to roughly 2 ug DNA. The PCR used 60 V beta and 13 J beta primers. The method was immunoSEQ multiplex PCR; TCRdb's version includes in-frame clones alone and lacks a portion of them. The sample has approximately 100,000 clones, roughly 79% seen once. The entry originates in a study of glioma-infiltrating T cells after dendritic cell vaccination. Study-level results: Complete blood and tumor specimen sets were limited to few patients.

The TCR sequence derives from a human donor with glioblastoma. The sequenced sample was blood, obtained before dendritic cell vaccination.

CDR3 region: CASSGTGPIYGYTF. The CDR3 coding sequence is TGTGCCAGCAGCGGAACAGGGCCCATCTATGGCTACACCTTC. The chain couples TRBV9 to TRBJ1-2, with a possible D match to TRBD1 (6 bases). Germline values: CDR1 SGDLS, CDR2 YYNGEE. V dropped 3 bases and J dropped 4 bases, with 13 bases sitting between them. There are 14 residues in the CDR3.